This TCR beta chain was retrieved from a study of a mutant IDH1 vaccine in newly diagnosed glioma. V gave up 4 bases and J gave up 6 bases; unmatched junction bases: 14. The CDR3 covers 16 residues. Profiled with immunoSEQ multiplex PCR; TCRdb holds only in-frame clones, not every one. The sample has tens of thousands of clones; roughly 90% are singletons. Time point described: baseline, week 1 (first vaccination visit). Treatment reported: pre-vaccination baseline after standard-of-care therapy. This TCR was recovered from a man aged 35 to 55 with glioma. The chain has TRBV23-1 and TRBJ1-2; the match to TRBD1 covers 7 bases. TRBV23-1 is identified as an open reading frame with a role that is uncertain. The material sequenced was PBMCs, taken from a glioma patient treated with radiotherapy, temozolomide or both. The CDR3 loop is CASSLPPRQGSHGYTF. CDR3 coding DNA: TGCGCCAGCAGTCTCCCCCCCCGACAGGGCTCCCATGGCTACACCTTC.